The 25 T cell receptor beta chains below come from one sample, sequenced in a study of blood T cell repertoires in COVID-19. The table came from immunoSEQ multiplex PCR; TCRdb's copy has only in-frame clones and leaves some out. This sample carries hundreds of thousands of clones, less than 85% of them seen once, and the ten largest clones take 1.5% to 2%. Sequencing was carried out using PBMCs or T cells enriched from blood (not recorded which). The receptors come from a woman aged 30 to 39 who had been exposed to COVID-19.

V is TRBV5-6 and J is TRBJ2-7; possible D gene TRBD1, 5 bases. Trimming shortened V by 2 bases and J by 4 bases, and 16 bases separated the two germline ends. Germline V gene lookup returns CDR1 SGHDT and CDR2 YYEEEE. This CDR3 is built from 15 residues. CDR3 DNA: TGTGCCAGCAGCTTATTCTTGGGGCATAAGTACGAGCAGTACTTC. Residues: CASSLFLGHKYEQYF.

The chain uses TRBV28 and TRBJ1-5; 7 bases align to TRBD1. The length of the CDR3 is 17 residues. Trimming took 1 base from V and 5 from J; bases not matched to a gene: 11. Germline CDR1 is MDHEN and CDR2 is SYDVKM. CDR3 sequence: CASSLSIWDSKDQPQHF. For the CDR3, the DNA is TGTGCCAGCAGTTTATCAATCTGGGACAGCAAAGATCAGCCCCAGCATTTT.

V usage is TRBV6-5 and J usage is TRBJ2-1, with TRBD1 matching 7 bases. This CDR3 has 11 residues. The V segment lost 5 bases and the J segment 14 bases; nucleotides outside the gene matches: 6. Per germline, CDR1 MNHEY and CDR2 SVGAGI. CDR3 amino acids: CASSNGQVEFF. CDR3 DNA: TGTGCCAGCAGTAATGGACAGGTCGAGTTCTTC.

The CDR3 coding sequence is TGTGCCAGCAGTTCGGGACAGAAGTACGAGCAGTACTTC. This gives the protein CASSSGQKYEQYF. This chain connects TRBV28 to TRBJ2-7; 7 nucleotides match TRBD1. Germline V gene sequence: CDR1 MDHEN, CDR2 SYDVKM. With 4 bases clipped from V and 4 bases from J, the junction kept 4 bases outside the gene matches. The CDR3 consists of 13 residues.

V and J are TRBV2 and TRBJ1-6; unclear D gene. The CDR3 contains 15 residues. From germline, CDR1 is SNHLY and CDR2 FYNNEI. Trimming took off 6 bases at V and 4 bases at J, with 13 bases between the two ends. The CDR3 spells CASRKQDTYNSPLHF. As DNA, the CDR3 is TGTGCCAGCAGGAAACAAGATACGTATAATTCACCCCTCCACTTT. The variable domain in full, with the rest retrieved from reference TRBV2 and TRBJ1-6, is EPEVTQTPSHQVTQMGQEVILRCVPISNHLYFYWYRQILGQKVEFLVSFYNNEISEKSEIFDDQFSVERPDGSNFTLKIRSTKLEDSAMYFCASRKQDTYNSPLHFGNGTRLTVT.

The chain combines TRBV6-6 with TRBJ1-3; no reliable D call. V was cut by 2 bases and J by 4 bases, with 12 bases left in between. From germline, CDR1 is MNHNY and CDR2 SVGAGI (reference sequence). The CDR3 is made up of 15 amino acids. For the CDR3, the DNA is TGTGCCAGCAGTTACCCTGACACGCCAGGAAACACCATATATTTT. Its translation is CASSYPDTPGNTIYF.

The chain recombines TRBV27 with TRBJ2-3; a possible D gene is TRBD2 (6 bases). Germline V gene lookup returns CDR1 MNHEY and CDR2 SMNVEV (reference sequence). Deletions cut 7 bases from V and 2 bases from J, with 10 bases between. The length of the CDR3 is 13 residues. The CDR3 reads CASKEGFTDTQYF. In DNA form, the CDR3 reads TGTGCCAGCAAGGAGGGATTCACAGATACGCAGTATTTT.

V gene TRBV28 combines with J gene TRBJ2-2, with D possibly being TRBD1 (5 bases). The CDR3 has 13 residues. Deletions cut 7 bases from V and 4 bases from J, with 10 bases between. CDR1 and CDR2 (germline): MDHEN, SYDVKM. The CDR3 is CASMGPSTGELFF. As DNA, the CDR3 is TGTGCCAGCATGGGGCCGAGCACCGGGGAGCTGTTTTTT.

The V call is TRBV7-9, the J call TRBJ2-6; 8 nucleotides match TRBD1. The germline V gene has CDR1 SEHNR and CDR2 FQNEAQ (reference sequence). Trimming removed 2 bases from V and 0 bases from J; junction bases left unmatched: 6. The CDR3 length is 18 residues. The CDR3 spells CASSLTDRGSSGANVLTF. The CDR3 DNA reads as TGTGCCAGCAGCTTAACCGACAGGGGTAGCTCTGGGGCCAACGTCCTGACTTTC.

This chain uses TRBV7-6 with TRBJ2-5, with 10 bases that match TRBD2. The V gene's germline CDR1 is SGHVS and CDR2 FNYEAQ. CDR3 length equals 15 residues. Trimming cost V 3 bases and J 0 bases; bases outside gene matches: 1. For the CDR3, the DNA is TGTGCCAGCAGCTTTAGCGGGGGGTACCAAGAGACCCAGTACTTC. Translating gives CASSFSGGYQETQYF.

This chain links TRBV27 with TRBJ1-2; 8 bases are a match to TRBD1. Germline loops: CDR1 MNHEY, CDR2 SMNVEV (reference sequence). Trimming at V came to 6 bases and at J to 2 bases, leaving 8 bases not matched to a gene. The length of the CDR3 is 15 residues. The CDR3 protein is CASSSTGGGNYGYTF. For the CDR3, the DNA is TGTGCCAGCAGCTCCACAGGGGGAGGAAACTATGGCTACACCTTC.

V usage is TRBV7-9 and J usage is TRBJ1-1; TRBD1 might be the D (6 bases). The V end was cut by 4 bases, the J end by 6 bases, with 18 bases between. The CDR3 is made up of 15 amino acids. Germline V CDR1 and CDR2: SEHNR, FQNEAQ (reference sequence). The CDR3 region has the DNA TGTGCCAGCAGCTCCTACTCAGGACAGTCGTCTGAAGCTTTCTTT. This codes for CASSSYSGQSSEAFF.

As for this clone: The same CDR3 arises from other DNA sequences in this sample as well. The CDR3 spells CASSEAGSSYEQYF. The CDR3 DNA reads as TGTGCCAGCAGTGAAGCGGGGAGCTCCTACGAGCAGTACTTC. The V and J genes are TRBV2 and TRBJ2-7; possible D gene TRBD2, 5 bases. This CDR3 is built from 14 residues. Trimming cost V 0 bases and J 0 bases, with 6 bases left between them. Germline V gives CDR1 SNHLY, CDR2 FYNNEI. Complete variable domain (other parts from reference TRBV2 and TRBJ2-7): EPEVTQTPSHQVTQMGQEVILRCVPISNHLYFYWYRQILGQKVEFLVSFYNNEISEKSEIFDDQFSVERPDGSNFTLKIRSTKLEDSAMYFCASSEAGSSYEQYFGPGTRLTVT.

CDR3 in DNA: TGTGCCAGCAGTTACTCCCGAACTAGTCGTCTAGCCTATTTT. It yields the protein CASSYSRTSRLAYF. This chain links TRBV6-5 with TRBJ2-3, with a weak D call TRBD2 (5 bases). Trimming cost V 0 bases and J 15 bases, with 19 bases left between them. CDR1 and CDR2 (germline): MNHEY, SVGAGI. The CDR3 consists of 14 residues.

The chain employs TRBV3-1 (or the pseudogene TRBV3-2) and TRBJ2-1; 8 bases are a match to TRBD2. The CDR3 consists of 14 residues. The V segment lost 0 bases and the J segment 9 bases; nucleotides outside the gene matches: 4. In germline, CDR1 is LGHDT, CDR2 YNNKEL (reference sequence). The CDR3 bases are TGTGCCAGCAGCCAAGATCGGGAGGGAGCTGAGCAGTTCTTC. Its protein product is CASSQDREGAEQFF.

As concerns this clone: A much larger clone lies a single base off, so this may be a read error. The V and J genes are TRBV7-9 and TRBJ2-7; TRBD1 aligns across 10 bases. The CDR3 totals 14 residues. Germline V lookup: CDR1 SEHNR, CDR2 FQNEAQ (reference sequence). Trimming removed 5 bases from V and 4 bases from J; junction bases left unmatched: 5. The CDR3 DNA is TGTGCCAGCAGCCCCGGACAGGGGGGGTACGAGCAGTACTTC. Its protein is CASSPGQGGYEQYF.

There are a few counts of this clone. This chain's CDR3 is CASSQPGIPYGYTF. The CDR3 bases are TGTGCCAGTAGCCAACCCGGGATACCCTATGGCTACACCTTC. The chain uses TRBV19 and TRBJ1-2; D gene unclear. The CDR3 totals 14 residues. Germline V gene sequence: CDR1 LNHDA, CDR2 SQIVND (reference sequence). V lost 6 bases, J lost 4 bases, and 15 bases lay in between.

This chain connects TRBV19 to TRBJ1-2, with a possible D match to TRBD1 (6 bases). V was cut by 9 bases and J by 2 bases, with 19 bases left in between. The CDR3 sequence is 15 residues long. Germline lookup yields CDR1 LNHDA and CDR2 SQIVND (reference sequence). The CDR3 region has the DNA TGTGCCAGCAGGGACGGACAGACCACAAACTATGGCTACACCTTC. Translating it yields CASRDGQTTNYGYTF.

CDR3 nucleotides: TGTGCCAGCAGTGAAGAAAACAGCTTATGGAAACTGTTTTTT. It is translated as CASSEENSLWKLFF. The chain carries TRBV6-1 and TRBJ1-4; D not certain. The CDR3 runs to 14 residues. V was pared by 1 base and J by 11 bases, with 14 bases between. CDR1 MNHNS and CDR2 SASEGT come from the germline V gene.

This clone was seen once. This sequence joins TRBV30 and TRBJ1-1; D perhaps matches TRBD1 (5 bases). This CDR3 is 14 amino acids long. Per germline, CDR1 GTSNPN and CDR2 SVGIG (reference sequence). V was trimmed by 2 bases and J by 0 bases, leaving 10 bases between them. The CDR3: CAWSPRGMNTEAFF. CDR3 nucleotides: TGTGCCTGGAGTCCACGGGGGATGAACACTGAAGCTTTCTTT.

The rearrangement joins TRBV3-1 (or the pseudogene TRBV3-2) to TRBJ1-2; the match to TRBD1 covers 7 bases. Germline V gives CDR1 LGHDT, CDR2 YNNKEL (reference sequence). V lost 0 bases, J lost 4 bases, and 17 bases stayed unmatched. The CDR3 has 19 residues. CDR3 sequence: CASSQDWKQGPDEFYGYTF. The CDR3 coding sequence is TGTGCCAGCAGCCAAGATTGGAAACAGGGGCCCGATGAATTCTATGGCTACACCTTC.

The CDR3 loop reads CASSLVTVLYGYTF. CDR3 DNA: TGCGCCAGCAGCTTGGTGACAGTCCTATATGGCTACACCTTC. The genes are TRBV5-1 and TRBJ1-2; TRBD1 might be the D (5 bases). The CDR3 is made up of 14 amino acids. CDR1 is SGHRS, CDR2 YFSETQ, per germline. V was cut by 0 bases and J by 5 bases, with 11 bases left in between.

This chain links TRBV13 with TRBJ1-3; 9 bases match TRBD1. This CDR3 region has 14 residues. V was pared by 5 bases and J by 4 bases, with 3 bases of the junction left unmatched. CDR1 and CDR2 (germline): PRHDT, FYEKMQ (reference sequence). CDR3 region: CASSRTGGGNTIYF. The CDR3 DNA is TGTGCCAGCAGCCGAACAGGGGGCGGAAACACCATATATTTT.

The V and J genes are TRBV5-1 and TRBJ2-1; D ambiguous. The length of the CDR3 is 11 residues. Germline V lookup: CDR1 SGHRS, CDR2 YFSETQ. Trimming took off 2 bases at V and 8 bases at J, with 5 bases between the two ends. CDR3 in amino acids: CASSLSDEQFF. CDR3 nucleotides: TGCGCCAGCAGCTTAAGCGATGAGCAGTTCTTC.

V and J are TRBV29-1 and TRBJ1-1; TRBD1 agrees at 7 bases. The CDR3 spans 14 residues. CDR1 and CDR2 (germline): SQVTM, ANQGSEA. The V gene end was trimmed by 3 bases and the J gene end by 4 bases; junction bases not matched to a gene: 8. The CDR3 DNA sequence: TGCAGCGTTGATTCCAGGGCAGGGGGCACTGAAGCTTTCTTT. It yields the protein CSVDSRAGGTEAFF.